What follows are 9 T cell receptor beta chains derived from one specimen sequenced in a study of tumor-infiltrating lymphocytes in primary liver carcinoma. Unsorted bulk tissue (about 18-30 mg) underwent RNA and DNA co-extraction. Total RNA amounting to approximately 460 ng was the source from which TCR beta cDNA was made with a constant-region primer. Libraries covering TCR beta were generated through three nested multiplex PCR rounds (using a slightly modified ARM-PCR). Each of the first two PCR rounds ran about 9 cycles with TRBV1-TRBV30 forward and C-beta reverse primers. TCRdb ran MiXCR on the multiplex PCR reads and lists one entry per CDR3 protein. The sample gives fewer than 75,000 distinct CDR3 sequences, over 60% of which show up once; roughly 40% is in the top ten. Sequenced material: liver tumor tissue from sampling region 4. Noted subset: tumor region T4, right-lateral pole. The origin of the receptors is a man aged 35-49 years with primary liver carcinoma and hepatitis B virus infection.

About this clonotype: One end of the junction is discordant with germline, which a read error may explain. The chain employs TRBV11-1 and TRBJ2-1; a weak D match, TRBD2 (5 bases). The CDR3 totals 17 residues. Germline CDR1 is SGHAT and CDR2 is FQDESV (reference sequence). The CDR3 sequence: CAGSSNGMSRLFNDQFF. CDR3 DNA sequence: TGTGCCGGCAGCTCAAACGGGATGAGCAGGTTGTTTAATGATCAGTTTTTC.

To note about this clonotype: Germline is not matched at one junction end, which may reflect a read error. The chain carries TRBV9 and TRBJ1-6; D is undetermined. Germline CDR1 SGDLS, CDR2 YYNGEE. CDR3 length: 13 residues. This CDR3 is CTSSITENSPLHF. The DNA of the CDR3 is TGTACCAGCAGCATAACGGAAAATTCACCCCTCCACTTT.

As regards this clonotype: One end of the junction is discordant with germline, which a read error may explain. The J gene is TRBJ2-5, the V gene TRBV11-2, with 12 bases that match TRBD2. From germline, CDR1 is SGHAT and CDR2 FQNNGV. CDR3 length: 19 residues. CDR3 sequence: CASSSDSLLAGGRGETQYF. The CDR3 DNA follows: TGTGCCAGTAGCTCTGATAGCCTTCTAGCGGGAGGGCGGGGAGAGACCCAGTACTTC. The entire variable domain, with the rest obtained from reference TRBV11-2 and TRBJ2-5, is as follows: EAGVAQSPRYKIIEKRQSVAFWCNPISGHATLYWYQQILGQGPKLLIQFQNNGVVDDSQLPKDRFSAERLKGVDSTLKIQPAKLEDSAVYLCASSSDSLLAGGRGETQYFGPGTRLLVL.

A word on this clonotype: An end of the junction differs from the germline gene, which may be a read error. The chain links TRBV12-3 or TRBV12-4 to TRBJ1-3; D possibly corresponds to TRBD1 (5 bases). CDR3 length: 20 amino acids. The CDR3 loop reads CASSPRGEAGILVGGNIIYF. The CDR3 coding sequence is TGTGCCAGCAGCCCTAGGGGCGAGGCAGGAATCTTAGTGGGTGGAAACATCATATATTTT.

With regard to this clonotype: The CDR3 end shows no conserved phenylalanine or tryptophan, and so a read error is likely. The DNA is omitted, as the CDR3 cannot be located on it reliably, and the CDR3 follows TCRdb's listing. The rearrangement uses TRBV11-2 and TRBJ2-5. The CDR3 region is 13 residues in length, termini included. Germline CDR1 SGHAT, CDR2 FQNNGV. This CDR3 is CAISLVLEETLYS.

Details on this clonotype: Because it lacks the conserved phenylalanine or tryptophan at the end, this CDR3 is likely a read error. The V and J genes are TRBV6-5 and TRBJ2-7, with TRBD1 matching over 9 bases. CDR1 is MNHEY, CDR2 SVGAGI, per germline. The CDR3 is 15 amino acids. The CDR3 here is CASSWGQGIGNEQYL. DNA of the CDR3: TGTGCAAGCAGTTGGGGACAGGGAATTGGGAACGAGCAGTACTTA.

To note about this clonotype: A read error may explain this, as a much larger clone is one base away. The gene calls are TRBV28 and TRBJ2-7, with D unresolved. The CDR3 length is 14 residues. Between the trimmed V and J ends, which lost 5 bases and 6 bases, there was a span of 17 bases. The germline gives CDR1 MDHEN, CDR2 SYDVKM. CDR3 coding DNA: TGTGCCAGCAGTCAGGAGACTCCCGATGGCGAGCAGTACTTC. Encoded protein: CASSQETPDGEQYF. Drawing the rest from reference TRBV28 and TRBJ2-7, the complete variable domain is DVKVTQSSRYLVKRTGEKVFLECVQDMDHENMFWYRQDPGLGLRLIYFSYDVKMKEKGDIPEGYSVSREKKERFSLILESASTNQTSMYLCASSQETPDGEQYFGPGTRLTVT.

This clonotype was picked up one time. A read error may be the cause here, since a much bigger clone is one base away. The chain joins TRBV12-3 or TRBV12-4 to TRBJ1-3, with D possibly being TRBD1 (5 bases). CDR3 size: 13 residues. As DNA, the CDR3 is TGTACCAGCAGGAGGGGTTCTGGAAACACCATATATTTT. Protein: CTSRRGSGNTIYF.

This clonotype has just one count. Being one base from a much bigger clone, this may be a read error. The chain recombines TRBV11-1 with TRBJ1-1; TRBD1 aligns across 8 bases. The CDR3 sequence is 14 residues long. Germline-derived CDR1 and CDR2 are SGHAT and FQDESV (reference sequence). CDR3 sequence reads: CACSLPTGVTEAFF. The CDR3 region has the DNA TGTGCCTGCAGCTTACCGACAGGGGTTACTGAAGCTTTCTTT.